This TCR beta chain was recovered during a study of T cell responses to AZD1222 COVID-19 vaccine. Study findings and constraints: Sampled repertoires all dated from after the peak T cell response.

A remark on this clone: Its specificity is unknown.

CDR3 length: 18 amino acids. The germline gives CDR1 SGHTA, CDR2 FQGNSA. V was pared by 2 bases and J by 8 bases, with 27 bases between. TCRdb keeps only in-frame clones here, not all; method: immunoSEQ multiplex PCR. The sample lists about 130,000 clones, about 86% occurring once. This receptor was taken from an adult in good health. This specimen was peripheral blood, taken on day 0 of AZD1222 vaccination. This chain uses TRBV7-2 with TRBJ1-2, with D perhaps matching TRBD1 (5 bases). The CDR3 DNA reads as TGTGCCAGCAGCTTACAAGGAGGGTCAGGGATGGGGTTGCGGGGCTACACCTTC. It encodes CASSLQGGSGMGLRGYTF.